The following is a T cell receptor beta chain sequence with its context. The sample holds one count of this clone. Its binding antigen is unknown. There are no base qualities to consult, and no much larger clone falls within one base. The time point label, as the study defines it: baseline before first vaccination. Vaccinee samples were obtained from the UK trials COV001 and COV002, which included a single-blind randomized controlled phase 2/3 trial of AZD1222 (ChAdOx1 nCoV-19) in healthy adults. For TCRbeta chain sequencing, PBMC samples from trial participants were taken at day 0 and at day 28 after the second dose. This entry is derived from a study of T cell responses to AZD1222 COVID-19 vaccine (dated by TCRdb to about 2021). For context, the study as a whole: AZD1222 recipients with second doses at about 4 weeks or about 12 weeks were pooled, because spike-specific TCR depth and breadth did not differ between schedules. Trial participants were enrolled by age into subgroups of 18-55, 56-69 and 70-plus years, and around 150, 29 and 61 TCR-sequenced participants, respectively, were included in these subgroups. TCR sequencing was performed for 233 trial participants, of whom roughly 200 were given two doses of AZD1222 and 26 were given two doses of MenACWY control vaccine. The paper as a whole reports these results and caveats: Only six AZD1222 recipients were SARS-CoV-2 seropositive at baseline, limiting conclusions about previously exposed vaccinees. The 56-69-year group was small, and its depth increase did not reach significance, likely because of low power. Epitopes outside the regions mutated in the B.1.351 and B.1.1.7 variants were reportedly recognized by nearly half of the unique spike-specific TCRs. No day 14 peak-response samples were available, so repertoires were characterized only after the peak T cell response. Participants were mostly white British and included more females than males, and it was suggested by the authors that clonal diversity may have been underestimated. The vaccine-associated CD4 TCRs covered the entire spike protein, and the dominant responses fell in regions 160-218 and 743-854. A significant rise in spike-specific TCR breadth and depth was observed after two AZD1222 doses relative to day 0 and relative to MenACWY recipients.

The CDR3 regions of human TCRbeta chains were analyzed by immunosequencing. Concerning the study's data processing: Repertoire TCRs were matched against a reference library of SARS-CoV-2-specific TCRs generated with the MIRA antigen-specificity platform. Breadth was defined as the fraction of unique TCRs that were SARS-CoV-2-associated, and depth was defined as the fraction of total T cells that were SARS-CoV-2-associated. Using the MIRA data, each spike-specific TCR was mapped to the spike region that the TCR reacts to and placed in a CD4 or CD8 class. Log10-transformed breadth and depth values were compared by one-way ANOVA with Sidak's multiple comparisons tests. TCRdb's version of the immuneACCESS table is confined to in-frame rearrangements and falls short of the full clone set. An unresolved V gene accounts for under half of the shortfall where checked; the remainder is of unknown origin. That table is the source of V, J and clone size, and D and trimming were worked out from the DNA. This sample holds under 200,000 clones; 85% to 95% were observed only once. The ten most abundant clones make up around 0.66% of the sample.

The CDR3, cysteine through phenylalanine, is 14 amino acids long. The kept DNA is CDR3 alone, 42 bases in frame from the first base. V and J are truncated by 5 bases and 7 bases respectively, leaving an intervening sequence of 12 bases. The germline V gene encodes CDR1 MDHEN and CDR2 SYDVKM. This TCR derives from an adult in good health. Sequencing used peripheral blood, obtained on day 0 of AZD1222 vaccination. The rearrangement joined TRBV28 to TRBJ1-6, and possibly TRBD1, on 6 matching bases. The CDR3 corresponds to CASSTGYNNSPLHF. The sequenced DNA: TGTGCCAGCAGTACAGGGTATAACAATTCACCCCTCCACTTT.